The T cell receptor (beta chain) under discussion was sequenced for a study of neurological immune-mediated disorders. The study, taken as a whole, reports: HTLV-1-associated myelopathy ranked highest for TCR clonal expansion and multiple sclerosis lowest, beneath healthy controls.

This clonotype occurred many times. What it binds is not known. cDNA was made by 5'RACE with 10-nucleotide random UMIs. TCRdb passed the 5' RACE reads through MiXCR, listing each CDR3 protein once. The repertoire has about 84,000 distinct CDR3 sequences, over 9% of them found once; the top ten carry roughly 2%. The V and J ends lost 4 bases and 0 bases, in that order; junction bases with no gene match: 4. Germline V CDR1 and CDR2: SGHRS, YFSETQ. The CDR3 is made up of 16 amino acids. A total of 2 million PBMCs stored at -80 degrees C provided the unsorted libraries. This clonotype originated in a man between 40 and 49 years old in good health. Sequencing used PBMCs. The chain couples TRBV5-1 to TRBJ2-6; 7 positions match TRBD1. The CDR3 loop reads CASSLGDSSGANVLTF. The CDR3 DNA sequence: TGCGCCAGCAGCCTGGGGGACAGCTCTGGGGCCAACGTCCTGACTTTC.